This T cell receptor (beta chain) was documented in a study of T-cell reconstitution after alpha-beta-depleted transplantation in children. The germline V gene encodes CDR1 MDHEN and CDR2 SYDVKM. The CDR3 has 14 residues. Trimming stripped 6 bases from V and 0 bases from J, with 12 bases between. A TCRbeta library incorporating unique molecular identifiers was prepared. TCRdb used MiXCR to reprocess the PCR reads, holding one entry per CDR3 protein. Here the sample spans about 830,000 distinct CDR3 sequences, 15% to 20% being singletons. The V call is TRBV28, the J call TRBJ2-7; TRBD2 is a possible D gene (5 bases). Source: PBMCs, mostly from graft donor cells, taken 360 days after TCRalphabeta/CD19-depleted stem cell transplant. The receptor was isolated from a male patient younger than 18 who had a stem cell transplant for acute lymphoblastic leukemia, so the T cells may come from the graft donor. CDR3 DNA sequence: TGTGCCAGCAGGCTTGGACTCCTCTCCTACGAGCAGTACTTC. Protein sequence: CASRLGLLSYEQYF.